A selection of T cell receptor beta chains follows, all from one sample in a study of vaccination effects on CD4 cells after COVID-19. These receptors are not linked to any known antigen. TCRdb keeps only in-frame clones here, not all; method: immunoSEQ multiplex PCR. The table lists some 24,000 clones, around 75% of them singletons. The source was CD4+ T cells from PBMCs cultured with HCoV-NL63 spike peptides, collected before COVID-19 vaccination. Receptor source: a human donor who received a COVID-19 vaccine. Each CDR3 is given with its conserved first and last residue. Fields, in order: CDR3 length, V gene, CDR3 protein.

len: 14
v_gene: TRBV4-1
CDR3aa: CASSQDRRTDTQYF

len: 14
v_gene: TRBV7-9
CDR3aa: CASNPGQAGHGYTF

len: 13
v_gene: TRBV5-1
CDR3aa: CASSRDRAYEQYF

len: 14
v_gene: TRBV27
CDR3aa: CASAGTGGTVKQFF

len: 17
v_gene: TRBV4-2
CDR3aa: CASSQAPSIQSYNEQFF

len: 14
v_gene: TRBV29-1
CDR3aa: CSAKSGGSNQPQHF

len: 15
v_gene: TRBV25-1
CDR3aa: CASSEPGDSSGELFF

len: 13
v_gene: TRBV6-6
CDR3aa: CASSSWGGYEQYF

len: 14
v_gene: TRBV7-2
CDR3aa: CASARGESYNEQFF

len: 15
v_gene: TRBV5-1
CDR3aa: CASSLEPGINQPQHF

len: 15
v_gene: TRBV27
CDR3aa: CASSPLQAVNYGYTF

len: 14
v_gene: TRBV7-9
CDR3aa: CASSYGTRQETQYF

len: 19
v_gene: TRBV10-3
CDR3aa: CAISDRDMGTGHISYGYTF

len: 15
v_gene: TRBV4-1
CDR3aa: CASSPASGTSAEQFF

len: 17
v_gene: TRBV4-1
CDR3aa: CASSPLDRVDGRTEAFF

len: 16
v_gene: TRBV20-1
CDR3aa: CSASGVLDSYNSPLHF

len: 16
v_gene: TRBV18
CDR3aa: CASSPRSQGSGGEQFF

len: 15
v_gene: TRBV18
CDR3aa: CASSAVRVSTDTQYF

len: 16
v_gene: TRBV11-2
CDR3aa: CASSLVWDRGSYEQYF

len: 13
v_gene: TRBV10-2
CDR3aa: CASSEYLDEPQHF

len: 15
v_gene: TRBV2
CDR3aa: CASRLWGVDGNTIYF

len: 14
v_gene: TRBV18
CDR3aa: CASSLGLAGDEQFF

len: 12
v_gene: TRBV6-6
CDR3aa: CASSPGDYGYTF

len: 18
v_gene: TRBV21-1
CDR3aa: CASRKKAGLAGPSYEQYF

len: 14
v_gene: TRBV4-2
CDR3aa: CASSQSKGYPEAFF

len: 14
v_gene: TRBV4-1
CDR3aa: CASSQEASQNTQYF

len: 16
v_gene: TRBV7-9
CDR3aa: CASSLGNSGGADEQFF